A selection of T cell receptor beta chains follows, all from one sample in a study of blood T cells in healthy people across ages. TCRdb redid the calling of the 5' RACE reads with MiXCR, one entry per CDR3 protein. The sample holds roughly 900,000 distinct CDR3 sequences, under 35% seen once. The material sequenced was blood. Receptors were obtained from a woman over 75 in good health. Both conserved end residues are part of each CDR3. D genes are given only for firm matches. The listing skips clone size in some rows; elsewhere it reads once, few, many or a size class.

cdr3_aa: CASSLGLAGTFTDTQYF; cdr3_nt: TGTGCCAGCAGCTTAGGGCTAGCGGGGACATTCACAGATACGCAGTATTTT; v_call: TRBV7-8; j_call: TRBJ2-3; d_call: TRBD2; clone_size: NA
cdr3_aa: CASSLQGDRNYGYTF; cdr3_nt: TGTGCCAGCAGCTTACAAGGAGACCGTAACTATGGCTACACCTTC; v_call: TRBV5-5; j_call: TRBJ1-2; d_call: NA; clone_size: many
cdr3_aa: CASSPQRGTTEEQYF; cdr3_nt: TGTGCCAGCAGCCCGCAGCGGGGGACTACGGAAGAGCAGTACTTC; v_call: TRBV7-2; j_call: TRBJ2-4; d_call: TRBD2; clone_size: NA
cdr3_aa: CASSLAGGPYNGQFF; cdr3_nt: TGTGCCAGCAGTTTAGCGGGGGGGCCATACAATGGGCAGTTCTTC; v_call: TRBV12-3/TRBV12-4; j_call: TRBJ2-1; d_call: NA; clone_size: NA
cdr3_aa: CASSRDAGSGELFF; cdr3_nt: TGCGCCAGCAGCCGGGACGCAGGGTCCGGGGAGCTGTTTTTT; v_call: TRBV5-1; j_call: TRBJ2-2; d_call: NA; clone_size: few
cdr3_aa: CASSRGQGSTYEQYF; cdr3_nt: TGTGCCAGCAGCCGGGGACAGGGGTCAACCTACGAGCAGTACTTC; v_call: TRBV7-9; j_call: TRBJ2-7; d_call: TRBD1; clone_size: many
cdr3_aa: CASSLKGGTEAFF; cdr3_nt: TGTGCCAGCAGTTTAAAGGGGGGCACTGAAGCTTTCTTT; v_call: TRBV7-2; j_call: TRBJ1-1; d_call: NA; clone_size: many
cdr3_aa: CASSFNRGNTDTQYF; cdr3_nt: TGTGCCAGCAGTTTTAACAGGGGTAACACAGATACGCAGTATTTT; v_call: TRBV12-3/TRBV12-4; j_call: TRBJ2-3; d_call: TRBD1; clone_size: NA
cdr3_aa: CASSYSIAGARSKDYEQYF; cdr3_nt: TGTGCCAGCAGTTACTCGATCGCAGGGGCAAGATCAAAAGACTACGAGCAGTACTTC; v_call: TRBV6-5; j_call: TRBJ2-7; d_call: NA; clone_size: once
cdr3_aa: CASSLVEGGAQYF; cdr3_nt: TGTGCCAGCAGCTTAGTAGAGGGGGGGGCCCAGTACTTC; v_call: TRBV7-2; j_call: TRBJ2-5; d_call: NA; clone_size: many
cdr3_aa: CASSVRPGQAEGYTF; cdr3_nt: TGTGCCAGCAGCGTCCGACCGGGACAGGCGGAAGGCTACACCTTC; v_call: TRBV9; j_call: TRBJ1-2; d_call: TRBD1; clone_size: few
cdr3_aa: CASRRQGGYEQYF; cdr3_nt: TGTGCCAGCAGGAGACAGGGCGGATACGAGCAGTACTTC; v_call: TRBV6-5; j_call: TRBJ2-7; d_call: TRBD1; clone_size: many
cdr3_aa: CASSQGRWYF; cdr3_nt: TGTGCCAGCAGCCAGGGGCGCTGGTACTTC; v_call: TRBV14; j_call: TRBJ2-7; d_call: NA; clone_size: NA
cdr3_aa: CSAGRASDEQFF; cdr3_nt: TGCAGTGCTGGGAGGGCCAGCGATGAGCAGTTCTTC; v_call: TRBV20-1; j_call: TRBJ2-1; d_call: TRBD2; clone_size: many
cdr3_aa: CASSYAGPYSYEQYF; cdr3_nt: TGTGCCAGCAGTTACGCGGGACCTTATTCCTACGAGCAGTACTTC; v_call: TRBV6-2/TRBV6-3; j_call: TRBJ2-7; d_call: NA; clone_size: many
cdr3_aa: CASGYTGGNGYTF; cdr3_nt: TGTGCCAGCGGCTACACAGGGGGGAATGGCTACACCTTC; v_call: TRBV5-4; j_call: TRBJ1-2; d_call: TRBD1; clone_size: NA
cdr3_aa: CASSAISGVTDTQYF; cdr3_nt: TGTGCCAGCAGTGCTATATCAGGGGTCACAGATACGCAGTATTTT; v_call: TRBV28; j_call: TRBJ2-3; d_call: NA; clone_size: many
cdr3_aa: CASTALNYGYTF; cdr3_nt: TGTGCCAGCACAGCTCTGAACTATGGCTACACCTTC; v_call: TRBV5-6; j_call: TRBJ1-2; d_call: NA; clone_size: few
cdr3_aa: CASSQDLLTEAFF; cdr3_nt: TGCGCCAGCAGCCAAGATCTTCTAACTGAAGCTTTCTTT; v_call: TRBV4-1; j_call: TRBJ1-1; d_call: NA; clone_size: NA
cdr3_aa: CASSLLRGAQYF; cdr3_nt: TGTGCCAGTAGTCTCCTCCGGGGGGCCCAGTACTTC; v_call: TRBV19; j_call: TRBJ2-5; d_call: TRBD2; clone_size: NA
cdr3_aa: CASSSQRGLSYEQYF; cdr3_nt: TGTGCCAGCAGTTCTCAACGGGGACTTTCATACGAGCAGTACTTC; v_call: TRBV28; j_call: TRBJ2-7; d_call: NA; clone_size: once
cdr3_aa: CASSYRQTGFGYTF; cdr3_nt: TGTGCCAGCAGTTACCGCCAAACAGGGTTCGGCTACACCTTC; v_call: TRBV6-2/TRBV6-3; j_call: TRBJ1-2; d_call: NA; clone_size: NA
cdr3_aa: CASSYLPIYSGTQYF; cdr3_nt: TGTGCCAGCAGTTACTTGCCGATCTATTCAGGGACCCAGTACTTC; v_call: TRBV6-5; j_call: TRBJ2-5; d_call: NA; clone_size: NA
cdr3_aa: CASSFDGVGGGYTF; cdr3_nt: TGTGCCAGCAGTTTCGACGGGGTTGGAGGTGGCTACACCTTC; v_call: TRBV12-3/TRBV12-4; j_call: TRBJ1-2; d_call: NA; clone_size: many
cdr3_aa: CASSQDKGYGYTF; cdr3_nt: TGTGCCAGCAGCCAAGATAAAGGGTATGGCTACACCTTC; v_call: TRBV4-2; j_call: TRBJ1-2; d_call: NA; clone_size: few
cdr3_aa: CSAIRDDSNQPQHF; cdr3_nt: TGCAGTGCTATCCGGGATGATAGCAATCAGCCCCAGCATTTT; v_call: TRBV20-1; j_call: TRBJ1-5; d_call: NA; clone_size: many
cdr3_aa: CASSVADFQGTQYF; cdr3_nt: TGTGCCAGCAGCGTAGCGGACTTCCAGGGTACGCAGTATTTT; v_call: TRBV9; j_call: TRBJ2-3; d_call: NA; clone_size: many
cdr3_aa: CASKQGATSGAFF; cdr3_nt: TGTGCCAGTAAACAGGGGGCCACGTCCGGAGCTTTCTTT; v_call: TRBV2; j_call: TRBJ1-1; d_call: TRBD1; clone_size: NA
cdr3_aa: CASTGGQNTEAFF; cdr3_nt: TGTGCCAGTACCGGTGGGCAGAACACTGAAGCTTTCTTT; v_call: TRBV2; j_call: TRBJ1-1; d_call: NA; clone_size: NA
cdr3_aa: CASSLAGSAAQHF; cdr3_nt: TGTGCCAGCAGTTTAGCGGGGTCGGCGGCCCAGCATTTT; v_call: TRBV12-3/TRBV12-4; j_call: TRBJ1-5; d_call: NA; clone_size: NA
cdr3_aa: CSASSMNTEAFF; cdr3_nt: TGCAGTGCCTCTTCGATGAACACTGAAGCTTTCTTT; v_call: TRBV20-1; j_call: TRBJ1-1; d_call: NA; clone_size: NA
cdr3_aa: CATSRGFGSSYNEQFF; cdr3_nt: TGTGCCACCAGCAGAGGGTTCGGGAGCTCCTACAATGAGCAGTTCTTC; v_call: TRBV15; j_call: TRBJ2-1; d_call: NA; clone_size: many
cdr3_aa: CASSLEARGLGYGYTF; cdr3_nt: TGTGCCAGCAGCTTAGAGGCCAGGGGGTTGGGATATGGCTACACCTTC; v_call: TRBV7-2; j_call: TRBJ1-2; d_call: TRBD1; clone_size: NA
cdr3_aa: CASSKTSGGETQYF; cdr3_nt: TGTGCCAGCAGCAAGACTAGCGGGGGAGAGACCCAGTACTTC; v_call: TRBV3-1; j_call: TRBJ2-5; d_call: TRBD2; clone_size: many
cdr3_aa: CASSRDRFVEAFF; cdr3_nt: TGTGCCAGCAGCCGAGACAGGTTCGTTGAAGCTTTCTTT; v_call: TRBV6-6; j_call: TRBJ1-1; d_call: NA; clone_size: NA
cdr3_aa: CSASVAQEYGYTF; cdr3_nt: TGCAGTGCTAGTGTCGCGCAGGAGTATGGCTACACCTTC; v_call: TRBV20-1; j_call: TRBJ1-2; d_call: NA; clone_size: NA
cdr3_aa: CSAGTSGRYEQYF; cdr3_nt: TGCAGTGCTGGGACTAGCGGGAGGTACGAGCAGTACTTC; v_call: TRBV20-1; j_call: TRBJ2-7; d_call: TRBD2; clone_size: NA
cdr3_aa: CSASRQRGIDTQYF; cdr3_nt: TGCAGTGCCTCCCGCCAGCGGGGGATAGATACGCAGTATTTT; v_call: TRBV20-1; j_call: TRBJ2-3; d_call: TRBD2; clone_size: many
cdr3_aa: CSASIQGRAGNEKLFF; cdr3_nt: TGCAGTGCTAGTATACAGGGAAGAGCGGGAAATGAAAAACTGTTTTTT; v_call: TRBV20-1; j_call: TRBJ1-4; d_call: NA; clone_size: many
cdr3_aa: CNVGLGTEAFF; cdr3_nt: TGCAACGTTGGGCTAGGCACTGAAGCTTTCTTT; v_call: TRBV29-1; j_call: TRBJ1-1; d_call: NA; clone_size: NA
cdr3_aa: CAISEPTVGGATDTQYF; cdr3_nt: TGTGCCATCAGTGAGCCGACGGTGGGGGGGGCCACAGATACGCAGTATTTT; v_call: TRBV10-3; j_call: TRBJ2-3; d_call: NA; clone_size: NA
cdr3_aa: CSATPRDKSYEQYF; cdr3_nt: TGCAGTGCCACCCCTCGGGACAAGTCCTACGAGCAGTACTTC; v_call: TRBV20-1; j_call: TRBJ2-7; d_call: NA; clone_size: many
cdr3_aa: CASSYARGGSPLHF; cdr3_nt: TGTGCCAGCAGTTACGCCAGGGGTGGTTCACCCCTCCACTTT; v_call: TRBV6-2/TRBV6-3; j_call: TRBJ1-6; d_call: NA; clone_size: few
cdr3_aa: CASSSGSYTMETQYF; cdr3_nt: TGCGCCAGCAGCTCTGGGTCGTACACGATGGAGACCCAGTACTTC; v_call: TRBV5-1; j_call: TRBJ2-5; d_call: NA; clone_size: many
cdr3_aa: CASSPPRLAGRGEQFF; cdr3_nt: TGTGCCAGCAGTCCACCTCGCCTAGCGGGCCGCGGAGAGCAGTTCTTC; v_call: TRBV12-3/TRBV12-4; j_call: TRBJ2-1; d_call: TRBD2; clone_size: many
cdr3_aa: CASSLVRGPGETQYF; cdr3_nt: TGTGCCAGCAGCTTAGTTCGGGGGCCGGGCGAGACCCAGTACTTC; v_call: TRBV7-2; j_call: TRBJ2-5; d_call: NA; clone_size: NA
cdr3_aa: CASKGSDRGSKTQYF; cdr3_nt: TGTGCCAGCAAAGGATCCGACAGGGGATCGAAGACCCAGTACTTC; v_call: TRBV6-6; j_call: TRBJ2-5; d_call: TRBD1; clone_size: many
cdr3_aa: CAWRVLGGGQPQHF; cdr3_nt: TGTGCCTGGAGGGTATTAGGAGGGGGTCAGCCCCAGCATTTT; v_call: TRBV30; j_call: TRBJ1-5; d_call: NA; clone_size: few
cdr3_aa: CASSFSEEQYF; cdr3_nt: TGTGCCAGCAGCTTCTCGGAGGAGCAGTACTTC; v_call: TRBV7-2; j_call: TRBJ2-7; d_call: NA; clone_size: many
cdr3_aa: CASSHTAAKNIQYF; cdr3_nt: TGTGCCAGCAGCCACACAGCAGCCAAAAACATTCAGTACTTC; v_call: TRBV3-1; j_call: TRBJ2-4; d_call: NA; clone_size: many
cdr3_aa: CASSLGQESRAFF; cdr3_nt: TGTGCCAGCAGCTTAGGACAGGAATCGAGAGCTTTCTTT; v_call: TRBV7-9; j_call: TRBJ1-1; d_call: NA; clone_size: NA
cdr3_aa: CSASRTGGRETQYF; cdr3_nt: TGCAGTGCTAGCCGGACAGGGGGCAGGGAGACCCAGTACTTC; v_call: TRBV20-1; j_call: TRBJ2-5; d_call: TRBD1; clone_size: many
cdr3_aa: CASQLQGAEGYTF; cdr3_nt: TGTGCCAGCCAGCTACAGGGGGCCGAGGGCTACACCTTC; v_call: TRBV7-9; j_call: TRBJ1-2; d_call: TRBD1; clone_size: many
cdr3_aa: CASSLEGQTTGELFF; cdr3_nt: TGCGCCAGCAGCTTGGAGGGACAGACCACCGGGGAGCTGTTTTTT; v_call: TRBV5-1; j_call: TRBJ2-2; d_call: TRBD1; clone_size: NA
cdr3_aa: CASSPLKGQGPLHF; cdr3_nt: TGTGCCAGCAGCCCGTTGAAGGGTCAGGGTCCCCTCCACTTT; v_call: TRBV28; j_call: TRBJ1-6; d_call: NA; clone_size: NA
cdr3_aa: CASSPSFTSGGNRDTQYF; cdr3_nt: TGCGCCAGCAGCCCCTCCTTTACTAGCGGGGGGAATCGAGATACGCAGTATTTT; v_call: TRBV5-1; j_call: TRBJ2-3; d_call: TRBD2; clone_size: NA
cdr3_aa: CASSYRPSGYNEQFF; cdr3_nt: TGTGCCAGCAGTTACAGGCCTAGCGGGTACAATGAGCAGTTCTTC; v_call: TRBV6-5; j_call: TRBJ2-1; d_call: TRBD2; clone_size: NA